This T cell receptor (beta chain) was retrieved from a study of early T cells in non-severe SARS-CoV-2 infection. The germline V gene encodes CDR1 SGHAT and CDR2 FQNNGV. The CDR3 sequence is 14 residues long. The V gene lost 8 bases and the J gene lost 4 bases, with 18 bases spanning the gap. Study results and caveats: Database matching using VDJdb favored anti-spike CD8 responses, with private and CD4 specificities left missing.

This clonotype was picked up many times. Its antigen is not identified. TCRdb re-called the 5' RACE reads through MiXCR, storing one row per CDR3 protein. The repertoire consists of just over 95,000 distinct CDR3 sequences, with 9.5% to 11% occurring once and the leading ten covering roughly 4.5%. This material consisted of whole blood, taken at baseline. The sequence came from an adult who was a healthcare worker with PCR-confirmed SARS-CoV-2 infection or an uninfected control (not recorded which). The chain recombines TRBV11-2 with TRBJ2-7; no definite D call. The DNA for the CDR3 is TGTGCCAGCCGAGTCGACCCGCGTTCTTACGAGCAGTACTTC. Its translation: CASRVDPRSYEQYF.